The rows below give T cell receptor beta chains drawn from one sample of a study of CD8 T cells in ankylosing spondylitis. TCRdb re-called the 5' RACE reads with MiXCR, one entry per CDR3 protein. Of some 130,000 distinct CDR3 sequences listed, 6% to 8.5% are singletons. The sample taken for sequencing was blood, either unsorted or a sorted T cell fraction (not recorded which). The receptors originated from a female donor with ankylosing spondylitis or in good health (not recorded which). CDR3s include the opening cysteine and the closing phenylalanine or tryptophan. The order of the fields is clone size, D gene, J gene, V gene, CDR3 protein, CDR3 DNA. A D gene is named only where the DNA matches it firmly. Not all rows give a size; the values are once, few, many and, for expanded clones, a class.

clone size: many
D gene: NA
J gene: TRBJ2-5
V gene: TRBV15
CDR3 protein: CATAEGAETQYF
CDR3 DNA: TGTGCCACCGCGGAGGGCGCAGAGACCCAGTACTTC

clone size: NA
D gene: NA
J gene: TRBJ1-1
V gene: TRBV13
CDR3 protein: CASSHPREAFF
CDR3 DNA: TGTGCCAGCAGCCACCCCCGGGAAGCTTTCTTT

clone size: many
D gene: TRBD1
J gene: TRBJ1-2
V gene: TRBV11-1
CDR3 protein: CASSSGQGRTADPNYGYTF
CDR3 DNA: TGTGCCAGCAGCTCGGGACAGGGGCGAACCGCAGATCCTAACTATGGCTACACCTTC

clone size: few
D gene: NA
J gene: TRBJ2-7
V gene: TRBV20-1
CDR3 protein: CSARRAGALYEQYF
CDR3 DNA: TGCAGTGCTAGAAGGGCAGGGGCCCTCTACGAGCAGTACTTC

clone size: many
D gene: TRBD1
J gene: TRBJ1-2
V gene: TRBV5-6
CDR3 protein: CASSLVGGGGYTF
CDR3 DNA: TGTGCCAGCAGCTTGGTAGGGGGCGGTGGCTACACCTTC

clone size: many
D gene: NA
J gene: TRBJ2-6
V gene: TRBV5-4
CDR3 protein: CASSEDRTGANVLTF
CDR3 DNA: TGTGCCAGCAGCGAAGACAGAACTGGGGCCAACGTCCTGACTTTC

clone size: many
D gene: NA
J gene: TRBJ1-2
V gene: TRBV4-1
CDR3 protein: CASSQVGTVERGYTF
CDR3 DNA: TGCGCCAGCAGCCAAGTAGGGACCGTGGAACGGGGCTACACCTTC

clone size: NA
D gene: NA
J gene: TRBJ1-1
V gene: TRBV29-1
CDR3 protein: CSGGPQGGRTEAFF
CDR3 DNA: TGCAGCGGTGGGCCGCAGGGTGGGAGGACTGAAGCTTTCTTT

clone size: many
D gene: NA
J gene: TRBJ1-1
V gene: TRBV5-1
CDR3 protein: CASSFQPTNTEAFF
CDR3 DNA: TGCGCCAGCAGCTTTCAACCTACCAACACTGAAGCTTTCTTT

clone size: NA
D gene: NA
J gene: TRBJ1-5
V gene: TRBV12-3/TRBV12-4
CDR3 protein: CASSRQNQPQHF
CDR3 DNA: TGTGCCAGCAGCCGCCAAAATCAGCCCCAGCATTTT

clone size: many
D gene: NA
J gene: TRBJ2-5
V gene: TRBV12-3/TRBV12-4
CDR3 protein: CASSLGRGQETQYF
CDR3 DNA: TGTGCCAGCAGTTTGGGCAGGGGACAAGAGACCCAGTACTTC

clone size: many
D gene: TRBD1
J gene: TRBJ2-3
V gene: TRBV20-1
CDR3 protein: CSVYQGAQTDTQYF
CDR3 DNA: TGCAGTGTTTACCAGGGGGCGCAGACAGATACGCAGTATTTT

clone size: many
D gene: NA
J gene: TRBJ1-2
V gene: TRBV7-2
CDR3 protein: CASSLGGGAFDGYTF
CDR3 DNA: TGTGCCAGCAGCTTAGGAGGGGGGGCTTTCGATGGCTACACCTTC

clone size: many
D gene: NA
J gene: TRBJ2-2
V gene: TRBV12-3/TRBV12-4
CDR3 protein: CASSFAGSTGELFF
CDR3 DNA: TGTGCCAGCAGTTTTGCAGGGAGCACCGGGGAGCTGTTTTTT

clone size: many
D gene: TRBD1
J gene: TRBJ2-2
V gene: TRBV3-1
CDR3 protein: CASSQAGTGKSGELFF
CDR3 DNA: TGTGCCAGCAGCCAAGCTGGGACAGGGAAATCCGGGGAGCTGTTTTTT

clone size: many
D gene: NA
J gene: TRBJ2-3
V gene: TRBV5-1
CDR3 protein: CASSLEAADTQYF
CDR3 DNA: TGCGCCAGCAGCTTGGAGGCGGCAGATACGCAGTATTTT

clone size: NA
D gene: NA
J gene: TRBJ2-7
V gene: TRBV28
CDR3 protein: CAGDPYEQYF
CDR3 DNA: TGTGCCGGGGACCCTTACGAGCAGTACTTC

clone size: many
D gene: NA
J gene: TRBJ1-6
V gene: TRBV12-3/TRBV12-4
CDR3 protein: CASSLLFGNSPLHF
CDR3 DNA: TGTGCCAGCAGTTTATTGTTTGGTAATTCACCCCTCCACTTT

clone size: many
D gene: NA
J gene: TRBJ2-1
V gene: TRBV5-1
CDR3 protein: CASTRVGTHYNEQFF
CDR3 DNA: TGCGCCAGCACCAGGGTTGGGACTCACTACAATGAGCAGTTCTTC

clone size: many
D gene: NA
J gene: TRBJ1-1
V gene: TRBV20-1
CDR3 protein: CSARDDGQHTEAFF
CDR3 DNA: TGCAGTGCTAGAGATGACGGGCAACACACTGAAGCTTTCTTT

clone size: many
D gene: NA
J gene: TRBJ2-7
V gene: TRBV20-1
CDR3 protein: CSAGYGRDRTYEQYF
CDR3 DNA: TGCAGTGCGGGCTACGGCCGCGACAGGACCTACGAGCAGTACTTC

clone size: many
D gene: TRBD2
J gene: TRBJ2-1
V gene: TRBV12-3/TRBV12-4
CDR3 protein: CASSSGTSGGSEQFF
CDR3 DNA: TGTGCCAGCAGTTCCGGGACTAGCGGGGGAAGTGAGCAGTTCTTC

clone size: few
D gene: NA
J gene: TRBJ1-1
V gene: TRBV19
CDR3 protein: CASSSAALNTEAFF
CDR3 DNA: TGTGCCAGTAGTTCAGCAGCATTGAACACTGAAGCTTTCTTT

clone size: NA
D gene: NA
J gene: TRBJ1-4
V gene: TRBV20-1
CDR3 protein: CSARDRGLVGGKEKLFF
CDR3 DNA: TGCAGTGCTAGAGACCGAGGCCTCGTGGGGGGGAAGGAAAAACTGTTTTTT

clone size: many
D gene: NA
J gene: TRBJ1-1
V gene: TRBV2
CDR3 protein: CASSLNTEAFF
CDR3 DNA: TGTGCCAGCAGCCTTAACACTGAAGCTTTCTTT

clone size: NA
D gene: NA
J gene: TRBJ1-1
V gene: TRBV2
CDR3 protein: CASGTHLNTEAFF
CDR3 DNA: TGTGCCTCGGGGACACACTTGAACACTGAAGCTTTCTTT

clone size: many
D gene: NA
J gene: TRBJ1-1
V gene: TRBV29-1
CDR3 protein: CSASSRGPNTEAFF
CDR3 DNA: TGCAGCGCCTCCAGTCGGGGGCCGAACACTGAAGCTTTCTTT

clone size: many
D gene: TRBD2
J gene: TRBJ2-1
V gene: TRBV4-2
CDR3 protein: CASSHDRSGGAGEQFF
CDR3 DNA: TGTGCCAGCAGCCACGACCGGAGCGGGGGGGCCGGTGAGCAGTTCTTC

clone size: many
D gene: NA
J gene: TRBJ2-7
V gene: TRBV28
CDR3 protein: CASSSGLIYEQYF
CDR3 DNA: TGTGCCAGCAGTTCGGGACTTATCTACGAGCAGTACTTC

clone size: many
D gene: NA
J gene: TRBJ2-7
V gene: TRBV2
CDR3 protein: CASSVSTHEQYF
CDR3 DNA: TGTGCCAGCAGTGTATCGACTCACGAGCAGTACTTC

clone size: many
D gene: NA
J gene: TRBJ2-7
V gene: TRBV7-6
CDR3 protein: CASSLKQGIEQYF
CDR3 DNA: TGTGCCAGCAGTTTAAAACAAGGGATCGAGCAGTACTTC

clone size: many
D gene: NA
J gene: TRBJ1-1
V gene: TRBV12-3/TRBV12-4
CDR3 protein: CASSLGEGGRTEAFF
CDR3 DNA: TGTGCCAGCAGTTTGGGAGAGGGGGGAAGGACTGAAGCTTTCTTT

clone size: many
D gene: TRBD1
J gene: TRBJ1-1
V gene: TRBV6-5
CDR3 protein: CASSSSGDRGPGAFF
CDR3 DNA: TGTGCCAGCAGTTCCTCCGGGGACAGGGGGCCGGGGGCTTTCTTT

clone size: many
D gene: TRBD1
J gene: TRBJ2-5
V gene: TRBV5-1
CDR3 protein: CASSSGQEEETQYF
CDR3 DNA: TGCGCCAGCAGTTCTGGACAGGAGGAAGAGACCCAGTACTTC

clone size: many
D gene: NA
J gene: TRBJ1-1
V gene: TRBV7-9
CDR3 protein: CASSSLRPPIAFF
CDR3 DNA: TGTGCCAGCAGCTCGTTGCGCCCTCCGATCGCTTTCTTT

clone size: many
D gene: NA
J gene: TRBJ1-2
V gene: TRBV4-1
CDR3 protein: CASSQRDAANYGYTF
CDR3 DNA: TGCGCCAGCAGCCAACGGGACGCTGCTAACTATGGCTACACCTTC

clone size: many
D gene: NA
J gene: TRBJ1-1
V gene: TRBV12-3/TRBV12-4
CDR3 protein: CASSPHREAEAFF
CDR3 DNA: TGTGCCAGCAGTCCGCACAGGGAGGCTGAAGCTTTCTTT

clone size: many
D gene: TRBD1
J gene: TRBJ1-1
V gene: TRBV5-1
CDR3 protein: CASSPRGGRGPTEAFF
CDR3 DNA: TGCGCCAGCAGCCCTAGAGGGGGCAGGGGGCCTACTGAAGCTTTCTTT

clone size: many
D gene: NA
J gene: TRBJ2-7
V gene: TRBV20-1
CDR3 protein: CSASGDAYEQYF
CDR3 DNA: TGCAGTGCTAGCGGGGACGCCTACGAGCAGTACTTC

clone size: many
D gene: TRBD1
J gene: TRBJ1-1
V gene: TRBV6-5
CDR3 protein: CASSRQGAGGTEAFF
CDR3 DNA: TGTGCCAGCAGTCGCCAGGGGGCTGGTGGCACTGAAGCTTTCTTT

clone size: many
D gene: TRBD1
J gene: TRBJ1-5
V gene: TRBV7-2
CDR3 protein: CASSLGTGVYQPQHF
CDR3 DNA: TGTGCCAGCAGCTTAGGGACAGGGGTATATCAGCCCCAGCATTTT

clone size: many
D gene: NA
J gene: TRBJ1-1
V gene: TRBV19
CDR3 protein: CASSIGFVTGRLPEAFF
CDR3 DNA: TGTGCCAGTAGTATAGGCTTTGTGACAGGACGACTCCCTGAAGCTTTCTTT

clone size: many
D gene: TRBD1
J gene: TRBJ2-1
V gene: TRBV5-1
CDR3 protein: CATSYSGTDYNEQFF
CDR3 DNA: TGCGCCACCTCGTACTCCGGGACAGATTACAATGAGCAGTTCTTC

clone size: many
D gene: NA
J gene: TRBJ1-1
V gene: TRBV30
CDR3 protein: CAWNQDLGTEAFF
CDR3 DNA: TGTGCCTGGAACCAGGACCTAGGCACTGAAGCTTTCTTT

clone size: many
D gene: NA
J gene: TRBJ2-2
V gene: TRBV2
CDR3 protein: CATRNTGELFF
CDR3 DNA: TGTGCCACCCGGAACACCGGGGAGCTGTTTTTT

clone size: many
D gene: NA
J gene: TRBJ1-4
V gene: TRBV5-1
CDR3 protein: CASSQGSGLDEKLFF
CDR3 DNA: TGCGCCAGCAGCCAAGGGAGTGGTTTGGATGAAAAACTGTTTTTT

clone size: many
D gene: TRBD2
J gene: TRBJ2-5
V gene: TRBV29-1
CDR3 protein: CSVEDEERGAVQETQYF
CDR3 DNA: TGCAGCGTTGAAGATGAGGAGCGGGGGGCCGTCCAAGAGACCCAGTACTTC

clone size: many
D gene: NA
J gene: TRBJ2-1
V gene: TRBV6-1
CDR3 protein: CASSEAEGNEQFF
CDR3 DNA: TGTGCCAGCAGTGAAGCTGAGGGCAATGAGCAGTTCTTC

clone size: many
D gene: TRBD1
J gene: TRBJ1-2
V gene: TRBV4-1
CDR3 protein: CASSPGRARGNYGYTF
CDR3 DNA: TGCGCCAGCAGCCCAGGTCGGGCCAGGGGGAACTATGGCTACACCTTC

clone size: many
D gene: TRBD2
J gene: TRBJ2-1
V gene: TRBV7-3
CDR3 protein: CASSVGTSGGNEQFF
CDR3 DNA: TGTGCCAGCAGCGTCGGGACTAGCGGGGGTAATGAGCAGTTCTTC